This T cell receptor beta chain was identified during a study of T cell repertoires in cytomegalovirus infection. The overall study: Both a matching HLA type and CMV infection were indicated by public TCR beta signatures.

In its sample, this clonotype was seen a few times. Its antigen remains unknown. The CDR3 extends over 13 amino acids. Germline CDR1 is LGHNT and CDR2 is FRNRAP. The V segment lost 8 bases and the J segment 7 bases; nucleotides outside the gene matches: 7. TCRdb independently ran MiXCR on the reads; one entry per CDR3 protein. The table includes about 770,000 distinct CDR3 sequences, 25% to 35% detected once. Study-level points and caveats: The response measured ex vivo was dominated by TCR beta clonotypes (HLA-C-restricted and CMV-specific).

The rearrangement links TRBV12-5 to TRBJ2-1; 8 bases line up with TRBD2. This clonotype was obtained from a human donor in good health (CMV status not recorded). Some clones in this sample may be carry-over from other donors' samples. The sequencing used cultured CD8+ T cells from PBMCs, collected from culture after CMV antigen stimulation. The CDR3 loop reads CASSTGGPNEQFF. CDR3 nucleotide sequence: TGTGCTAGTTCTACGGGGGGGCCGAATGAGCAGTTCTTC.